This T cell receptor beta chain was identified during a study of cytomegalovirus exposure and HLA in healthy donors. Study overall: In a later analysis, the approximately 110 validation repertoires were reported to have used the same platform as the approximately 620 first-cohort repertoires. Study findings and constraints: Around 160 TCR beta chains were listed as cytomegalovirus-associated. Most TCR sequences were seen very rarely across donors, but some public TCRs occurred in many. A few of the chains that were CMV-associated were confirmed in vitro to be specific for CMV antigens.

Remarks on this clone: Its cognate antigen is unknown.

The CDR3 has 15 residues. V was pared by 2 bases and J by 8 bases, with 18 bases between. CDR1 and CDR2 from the germline V gene are MNHNY and SVGAGI (reference sequence). The method was immunoSEQ multiplex PCR; TCRdb's version includes in-frame clones alone and lacks a portion of them. The sample includes 150,000 to 200,000 clones, around 96% of them seen just once. Sequences were obtained from PBMCs. This clonotype was sampled from a woman aged 18 to 35 in good health and CMV-seronegative. V usage is TRBV6-6 and J usage is TRBJ1-2; a possible D gene is TRBD1 (6 bases). This CDR3 reads CASSYALDRNPGYTF. The CDR3 DNA is TGTGCCAGCAGTTACGCCCTGGACAGAAACCCAGGCTACACCTTC.